What follows are 8 T cell receptor beta chains derived from one specimen sequenced in a study of shared clonotypes between healthy human individuals. TCRdb's copy holds only in-frame clones and misses some; the assay was immunoSEQ multiplex PCR. The sample has over 1.4 million clones; 96% are singletons. The sequenced material came from naive CD4+ T cells sorted from blood. The subset: CD45RA+ positively selected. Receptor source: a young man in good health.

This sequence joins TRBV15 and TRBJ2-2, with D hard to call. Trimming removed 0 bases at V and 8 bases at J, with 7 bases between. CDR1 and CDR2 from the germline V gene are LNHNV and YYDKDF (reference sequence). The CDR3 spans 13 residues. DNA of the CDR3: TGTGCCACCAGCAGAGATCTGAGGGGGGAGCTGTTTTTT. Its protein product is CATSRDLRGELFF.

The CDR3 reads CASRQDQGLPYEQYF. The CDR3 bases are TGTGCCAGCAGGCAGGACCAGGGTCTGCCCTACGAGCAGTACTTC. The V call is TRBV14, the J call TRBJ2-7, with D tentatively TRBD1 (5 bases). There are 15 residues in the CDR3. The germline CDR1 and CDR2 sequences are SGHDN and FVKESK. V was trimmed by 6 bases and J by 2 bases, leaving 17 bases between them.

The chain recombines TRBV30 with TRBJ1-1; 9 positions agree with TRBD1. Germline-derived CDR1 and CDR2 are GTSNPN and SVGIG (reference sequence). The CDR3 has 15 amino acids. Trimming at V came to 4 bases and at J to 0 bases, leaving 6 bases not matched to a gene. The CDR3 here is CAWTWTGALNTEAFF. CDR3 coding DNA: TGTGCCTGGACTTGGACAGGGGCTCTGAACACTGAAGCTTTCTTT. The whole variable domain, remainder taken from reference TRBV30 and TRBJ1-1, is SQTIHQWPATLVQPVGSPLSLECTVEGTSNPNLYWYRQAAGRGLQLLFYSVGIGQISSEVPQNLSASRPQDRQFILSSKKLLLSDSGFYLCAWTWTGALNTEAFFGQGTRLTVV.

The chain has TRBV5-4 and TRBJ2-3; D remains unclear. The CDR3 has 15 residues. Germline CDR1 SGHNT, CDR2 YYREEE (reference sequence). Between the trimmed V and J ends, which lost 6 bases and 0 bases, there was a span of 14 bases. The CDR3 sequence is CASTFPGRSTDTQYF. DNA of the CDR3: TGTGCCAGCACCTTTCCTGGGCGTAGCACAGATACGCAGTATTTT. The whole variable domain, filled in from reference TRBV5-4 and TRBJ2-3, reads ETGVTQSPTHLIKTRGQQVTLRCSSQSGHNTVSWYQQALGQGPQFIFQYYREEENGRGNFPPRFSGLQFPNYSSELNVNALELDDSALYLCASTFPGRSTDTQYFGPGTRLTVL.

The chain carries TRBV5-6 and TRBJ2-5; 7 bases match TRBD1. Per the germline V gene, CDR1 is SGHDT and CDR2 is YYEEEE. The CDR3 spans 17 residues. With V trimmed by 4 bases and J by 7 bases, 19 bases remained unmatched. The chain's CDR3 is CASSHFQTGPTGWTQYF. The CDR3 DNA is TGTGCCAGCAGCCACTTCCAGACAGGGCCCACAGGTTGGACCCAGTACTTC.

The chain joins TRBV15 to TRBJ2-5; 8 nucleotides align to TRBD1. Trimming took 4 bases from V and 5 from J; bases not matched to a gene: 6. The CDR3 consists of 14 residues. Germline V CDR1 and CDR2: LNHNV, YYDKDF (reference sequence). The CDR3 bases are TGTGCCACCAGCACCAGGGGGCTCGGGGAGACCCAGTACTTC. This translates into CATSTRGLGETQYF.

V is TRBV28 and J is TRBJ1-4; possible D gene TRBD1, 5 bases. Looked up from germline, CDR1 is MDHEN and CDR2 is SYDVKM. The CDR3 extends over 12 amino acids. Trimming stripped 5 bases from V and 7 bases from J, with 8 bases between. In DNA form, the CDR3 reads TGTGCCAGCAGTGGGGGGGTTGAAAAACTGTTTTTT. It is translated as CASSGGVEKLFF.

The rearrangement links TRBV6-4 to TRBJ2-7; a weak D match, TRBD2 (6 bases). Looked up from germline, CDR1 is MRHNA and CDR2 is SNTAGT. This CDR3 has 15 residues. The V and J ends lost 4 bases and 2 bases respectively, with 15 bases between them. In DNA form, the CDR3 reads TGTGCCAGCAGTGTGGGGACTGGACCCCCCTACGAGCAGTACTTC. It codes for CASSVGTGPPYEQYF.